The 17 T cell receptor beta chains below come from one sample, sequenced in a study of control samples from healthy donors and cancer patients. The data were produced by immunoSEQ multiplex PCR, yet TCRdb's version contains in-frame clones alone and is incomplete. The data contain 110,000 or so clones, about nine tenths of them singletons. Sample: blood. These receptors all stem from a human donor in good health. The donor label of this sample is uncertain.

This chain links TRBV19 with TRBJ2-3, with 7 bases that match TRBD1. This CDR3 spans 14 amino acids. V shed 7 bases, J shed 2 bases, and the junction held 6 bases outside the gene matches. From germline, CDR1 is LNHDA and CDR2 SQIVND (reference sequence). CDR3 region: CASTWDSSTDTQYF. The CDR3, as DNA: TGTGCCAGTACCTGGGACAGCTCCACAGATACGCAGTATTTT.

V usage is TRBV27 and J usage is TRBJ1-6, with no clear D. Trimming left V 8 bases short and J 10 bases short, with 9 bases between. Germline assignment: CDR1 MNHEY and CDR2 SMNVEV (reference sequence). This CDR3 region has 11 residues. In DNA form, the CDR3 reads TGTGCCAGCGGATCACAGTCACCCCTCCACTTT. Its translation: CASGSQSPLHF.

The genes are TRBV6-4 and TRBJ1-6; possibly TRBD1 for D (6 bases). V shed 5 bases and J shed 8 bases, with 10 bases lying between them. Germline V CDR1 and CDR2: MRHNA, SNTAGT. CDR3 size: 13 residues. The CDR3 DNA follows: TGTGCCAGCAGTTGGGGGCCGCATTCACCCCTCCACTTT. Protein product: CASSWGPHSPLHF.

The chain combines TRBV7-8 with TRBJ1-2; D remains unclear. Germline lookup yields CDR1 SGHVS and CDR2 FQNEAQ. The CDR3 is 14 residues long. V was pared by 1 base and J by 4 bases, with 10 bases between. This CDR3 is CASSLGQRLYGYTF. The CDR3 DNA follows: TGTGCCAGCAGCTTAGGGCAGCGTCTCTATGGCTACACCTTC.

The chain couples TRBV30 to TRBJ1-4, with TRBD1 as a possible D gene (6 bases). The V end lost 2 bases, the J end lost 5 bases, and 9 bases lay between the germline ends. The CDR3 contains 13 residues. The germline V gene has CDR1 GTSNPN and CDR2 SVGIG (reference sequence). The CDR3 DNA is TGTGCCTGGAGTAGTGGACAGAATGAAAAACTGTTTTTT. The encoded protein is CAWSSGQNEKLFF.

The rearrangement uses TRBV5-4 and TRBJ1-6; D gene uncertain. CDR1 is SGHNT and CDR2 is YYREEE in the germline V gene (reference sequence). The CDR3 spans 12 residues. Trimming removed 7 bases from V and 7 bases from J, with 9 bases in between. In DNA form, the CDR3 reads TGTGCCAGCGGCGTAAGAAATTCACCCCTCCACTTT. Its protein is CASGVRNSPLHF.

The rearrangement links TRBV5-1 to TRBJ2-3, with D maybe TRBD2 (6 bases). Trimming took off 6 bases at V and 0 bases at J, with 14 bases between the two ends. The germline CDR1 and CDR2 sequences are SGHRS and YFSETQ. This CDR3 contains 15 residues. In DNA, the CDR3 is TGCGCCAGCAACGTGGTGGGGACTAGCACAGATACGCAGTATTTT. Amino acid sequence: CASNVVGTSTDTQYF.

The CDR3 sequence: CSASIAGYNEQFF. The CDR3, as DNA: TGCAGTGCTAGTATAGCGGGCTACAATGAGCAGTTCTTC. The V and J genes are TRBV20-1 and TRBJ2-1, with TRBD2 matching over 7 bases. The CDR3 runs to 13 residues. CDR1 is DFQATT, CDR2 SNEGSKA, per germline (reference sequence). V was pared by 3 bases and J by 3 bases, with 2 bases of the junction left unmatched.

CDR3 amino acids: CASSSRGDRVYIGIFDEQFF. The CDR3 nucleotides read TGCGCCAGCAGCTCCCGGGGGGACAGGGTGTACATCGGCATCTTCGATGAGCAGTTCTTC. The V call is TRBV5-1, the J call TRBJ2-1; 9 bases align to TRBD1. The CDR3 spans 20 residues. The germline V gene encodes CDR1 SGHRS and CDR2 YFSETQ. V was pared by 3 bases and J by 8 bases, with 24 bases of the junction left unmatched. Variable domain in full (rest from reference TRBV5-1 and TRBJ2-1): KAGVTQTPRYLIKTRGQQVTLSCSPISGHRSVSWYQQTPGQGLQFLFEYFSETQRNKGNFPGRFSGRQFSNSRSEMNVSTLELGDSALYLCASSSRGDRVYIGIFDEQFFGPGTRLTVL.

This clone was found a few times. V usage is TRBV20-1 and J usage is TRBJ1-1, with D possibly TRBD1 on 6 matching bases. This CDR3 contains 11 residues. Trimming removed 7 bases at V and 8 bases at J, with 14 bases between. Germline assignment: CDR1 DFQATT and CDR2 SNEGSKA (reference sequence). The DNA for the CDR3 is TGCAGTGTTAACCCCGGGACAGAAGCTTTCTTT. Translated: CSVNPGTEAFF.

The chain recombines TRBV28 with TRBJ2-3, with 9 bases lining up with TRBD2. Germline assignment: CDR1 MDHEN and CDR2 SYDVKM. J gave up 2 bases and V 6 bases, and 15 bases lay outside the gene matches. The CDR3 contains 18 residues. The CDR3 nucleotides are TGTGCCAGCAGCCGCCTGCGGGCAGCGGGGGGAGTCACAGATACGCAGTATTTT. It translates to CASSRLRAAGGVTDTQYF.

V gene TRBV24-1 combines with J gene TRBJ2-4, with D possibly matching TRBD2 (6 bases). CDR1 is KGHDR and CDR2 is SFDVKD in the germline V gene. Trimming cost V 10 bases and J 5 bases, with 11 bases left between them. This CDR3 has 12 residues. This chain's CDR3 is CATSGSQNIQYF. The CDR3 DNA reads as TGTGCCACGTCCGGGAGCCAAAACATTCAGTACTTC.

The chain links TRBV7-9 to TRBJ2-1, with 12 bases fitting TRBD2. J lost 4 bases, V lost 1 base, and 11 bases had no gene match. The CDR3 covers 19 residues. The germline V gene encodes CDR1 SEHNR and CDR2 FQNEAQ (reference sequence). The CDR3 protein is CASSLEGALAGGYYNEQFF. In DNA, the CDR3 is TGTGCCAGCAGCTTAGAAGGGGCACTAGCGGGGGGATATTACAATGAGCAGTTCTTC.

The V call is TRBV5-6, the J call TRBJ2-4; D gene uncertain. With 0 bases removed from V and 3 bases from J, the gap between germline ends came to 7 bases. The length of the CDR3 is 14 residues. Germline CDR1 is SGHDT and CDR2 is YYEEEE. CDR3 DNA: TGTGCCAGCAGCTTGGAGGATGGCAAAAACATTCAGTACTTC. It encodes CASSLEDGKNIQYF.

Here the CDR3 DNA reads TGTGCCAGCAGTGCCCACAGGACAGGAGGCGAAAAACTGTTTTTT. It translates to CASSAHRTGGEKLFF. The chain uses TRBV25-1 and TRBJ1-4; 7 bases map to TRBD1. Per germline, CDR1 MGHDK and CDR2 SYGVNS. This CDR3 spans 15 amino acids. Trimming removed 4 bases from V and 8 bases from J; junction bases left unmatched: 10.

The chain is built from TRBV6-2 or TRBV6-3 and TRBJ2-5; 8 bases align to TRBD2. This CDR3 has 15 amino acids. The V gene end was trimmed by 5 bases and the J gene end by 2 bases; junction bases not matched to a gene: 7. Germline V gene lookup returns CDR1 MNHEY and CDR2 SVGEGT. CDR3 sequence reads: CASSGRPGGQETQYF. The DNA for the CDR3 is TGTGCCAGCAGTGGACGTCCGGGGGGGCAAGAGACCCAGTACTTC.

CDR3: CASSYANRVNTQYF. CDR3 coding DNA: TGTGCCAGCAGTTACGCGAATAGGGTGAATACGCAGTATTTT. This chain links TRBV6-6 with TRBJ2-3, with D unclear. This CDR3 spans 14 amino acids. Per germline, CDR1 MNHNY and CDR2 SVGAGI (reference sequence). Trimming pared 2 bases from V and 7 bases from J, leaving 13 bases between.